The 11 T cell receptor beta chains below all came from one sample that was sequenced in a study of T cell responses to AZD1222 COVID-19 vaccine. Here immunoSEQ multiplex PCR was the method, and the copy in TCRdb shows in-frame clones only, minus some. The sample has about 100,000 clones; 65% to 90% are singletons. The sequencing used peripheral blood, collected on day 0 of AZD1222 vaccination. The receptor source for this set is an adult in good health.

The chain is built from TRBV7-9 and TRBJ1-1; D may be TRBD1 (6 bases). The CDR3 extends over 14 amino acids. Germline CDR1 reads SEHNR; CDR2 reads FQNEAQ (reference sequence). Trimming removed 5 bases at V and 1 base at J, with 11 bases between. In DNA form, the CDR3 reads TGTGCCAGCAGCGTACAACAGGGGAACACTGAAGCTTTCTTT. Protein product: CASSVQQGNTEAFF.

The count of this clone is one. The V call is TRBV28, the J call TRBJ1-4; no clear D. This CDR3 comprises 12 residues. V was pared by 7 bases and J by 6 bases, with 9 bases between. CDR1 MDHEN and CDR2 SYDVKM come from the germline V gene. The CDR3 nucleotides read TGTGCCAGCACAGGAGGGTATGAAAAACTGTTTTTT. Its translation: CASTGGYEKLFF.

This clone was seen more than once but under ten times. The V gene is TRBV5-1, the J gene TRBJ2-1; D not certain. Trimming removed 0 bases at V and 5 bases at J, with 6 bases between. The CDR3 has 13 amino acids. In germline, CDR1 is SGHRS, CDR2 YFSETQ. The CDR3 reads CASSLDDNNEQFF. The CDR3 region has the DNA TGCGCCAGCAGCTTGGACGACAACAATGAGCAGTTCTTC.

The count of this clone is one. The chain recombines TRBV7-2 with TRBJ1-1; possible D gene TRBD1, 5 bases. Germline values: CDR1 SGHTA, CDR2 FQGNSA. The CDR3 totals 13 residues. V was clipped by 7 bases and J by 1 base, with 10 bases between them. CDR3: CASKQDRNTEAFF. The CDR3 DNA reads TGTGCCAGCAAGCAAGACAGGAACACTGAAGCTTTCTTT.

The J gene is TRBJ2-3, the V gene TRBV5-6, with 7 nucleotides matching TRBD1. Germline V gives CDR1 SGHDT, CDR2 YYEEEE. V was pared by 0 bases and J by 5 bases, with 9 bases of the junction left unmatched. The CDR3 has 16 amino acids. This CDR3 is CASSLGTGHIKDTQYF. The CDR3, as DNA: TGTGCCAGCAGCTTGGGGACAGGACATATTAAAGATACGCAGTATTTT. The full variable domain, with the rest looked up from reference TRBV5-6 and TRBJ2-3, is DAGVTQSPTHLIKTRGQQVTLRCSPKSGHDTVSWYQQALGQGPQFIFQYYEEEERQRGNFPDRFSGHQFPNYSSELNVNALLLGDSALYLCASSLGTGHIKDTQYFGPGTRLTVL.

V gene TRBV6-5 combines with J gene TRBJ1-2, with a weak D call TRBD1 (5 bases). CDR1 MNHEY and CDR2 SVGAGI come from the germline V gene. The CDR3 totals 12 residues. The V end was cut by 7 bases, the J end by 5 bases, with 11 bases between. The CDR3 reads CASTHAGYGYTF. The CDR3 nucleotides are TGTGCCAGCACCCACGCAGGGTATGGCTACACCTTC.

The chain recombines TRBV11-2 with TRBJ2-5, with a weak D call TRBD2 (7 bases). Germline V gives CDR1 SGHAT, CDR2 FQNNGV. Trimming removed 5 bases at V and 5 bases at J, with 24 bases between. This CDR3 has 17 amino acids. The CDR3 DNA reads as TGTGCCAGCAGCCCAGGGGCTAGCGGCTCGGGTTTTGAGACCCAGTACTTC. This gives the protein CASSPGASGSGFETQYF.

The V and J genes are TRBV6-1 and TRBJ1-6, with D perhaps matching TRBD1 (6 bases). Germline V gene lookup returns CDR1 MNHNS and CDR2 SASEGT. CDR3 length: 16 amino acids. V gave up 3 bases and J gave up 7 bases, with 16 bases separating them. CDR3 sequence: CASSERGNRENSPLHF. The DNA for the CDR3 is TGTGCCAGCAGTGAGAGGGGTAACAGGGAGAATTCACCCCTCCACTTT.

The chain combines TRBV19 with TRBJ1-4; D is undetermined. V lost 3 bases and J 8 bases, leaving 13 bases between the germline ends. CDR3 length: 14 residues. The germline gives CDR1 LNHDA, CDR2 SQIVND (reference sequence). CDR3 amino acids: CASSINGLGEKLFF. The CDR3 DNA follows: TGTGCCAGTAGTATTAATGGGCTCGGGGAAAAACTGTTTTTT.

The gene calls are TRBV30 and TRBJ2-7; D remains unclear. The CDR3 runs 11 residues. Trimming removed 7 bases at V and 3 bases at J, with 10 bases between. Germline lookup yields CDR1 GTSNPN and CDR2 SVGIG (reference sequence). The CDR3 DNA reads TGTGCCTCCAGGTCGGACTACGAGCAGTACTTC. Its protein product is CASRSDYEQYF.

The rearrangement uses TRBV4-1 and TRBJ2-3; 12 nucleotides line up with TRBD2. V gave up 0 bases and J gave up 7 bases; unmatched junction bases: 11. The CDR3 extends over 18 amino acids. Germline values: CDR1 MGHRA, CDR2 YSYEKL. CDR3 sequence: CASSQDQASGGALNTQYF. CDR3 sequence (DNA): TGCGCCAGCAGCCAAGATCAGGCTAGCGGGGGGGCATTGAATACGCAGTATTTT.